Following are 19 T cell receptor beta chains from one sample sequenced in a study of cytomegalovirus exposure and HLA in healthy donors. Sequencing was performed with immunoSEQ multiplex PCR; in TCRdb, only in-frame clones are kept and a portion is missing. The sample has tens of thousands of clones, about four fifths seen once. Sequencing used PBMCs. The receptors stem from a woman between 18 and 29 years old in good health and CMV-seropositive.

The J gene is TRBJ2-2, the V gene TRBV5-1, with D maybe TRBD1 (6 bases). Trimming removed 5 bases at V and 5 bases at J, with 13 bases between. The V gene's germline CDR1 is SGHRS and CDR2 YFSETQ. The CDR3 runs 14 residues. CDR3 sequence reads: CASRSARGTGELFF. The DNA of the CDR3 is TGCGCCAGCAGGTCAGCCAGGGGAACCGGGGAGCTGTTTTTT.

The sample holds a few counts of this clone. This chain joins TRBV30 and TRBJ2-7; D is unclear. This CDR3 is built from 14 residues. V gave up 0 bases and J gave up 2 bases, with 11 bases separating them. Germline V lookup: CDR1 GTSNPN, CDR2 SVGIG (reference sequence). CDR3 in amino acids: CAWSVGRSTYEQYF. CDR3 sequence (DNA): TGTGCCTGGAGTGTGGGCAGGTCAACCTACGAGCAGTACTTC.

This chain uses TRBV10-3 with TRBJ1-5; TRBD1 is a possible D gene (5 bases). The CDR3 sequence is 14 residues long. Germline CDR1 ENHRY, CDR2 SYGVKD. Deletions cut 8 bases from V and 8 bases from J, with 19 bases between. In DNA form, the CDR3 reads TGTGCCATCGGGAGGGGAGGGGAAGAAGAGCCCCAGCATTTT. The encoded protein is CAIGRGGEEEPQHF.

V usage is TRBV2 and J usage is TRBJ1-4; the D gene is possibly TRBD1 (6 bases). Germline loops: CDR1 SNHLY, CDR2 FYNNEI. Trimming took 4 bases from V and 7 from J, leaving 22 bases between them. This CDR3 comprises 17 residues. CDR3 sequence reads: CASSVPSGAPRGEKLFF. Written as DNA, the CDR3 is TGTGCCAGCAGTGTGCCATCAGGGGCTCCCAGGGGTGAAAAACTGTTTTTT.

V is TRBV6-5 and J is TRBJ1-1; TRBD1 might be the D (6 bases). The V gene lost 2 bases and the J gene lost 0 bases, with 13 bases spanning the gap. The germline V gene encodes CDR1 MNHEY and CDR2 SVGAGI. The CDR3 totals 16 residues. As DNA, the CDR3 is TGTGCCAGCAGTTACAGGCTCCAGGGGATGAACACTGAAGCTTTCTTT. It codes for CASSYRLQGMNTEAFF.

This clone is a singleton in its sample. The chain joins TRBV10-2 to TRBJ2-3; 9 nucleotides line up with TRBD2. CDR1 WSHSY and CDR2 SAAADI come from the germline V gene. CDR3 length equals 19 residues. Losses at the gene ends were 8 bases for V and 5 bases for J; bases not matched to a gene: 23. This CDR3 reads CASRHYPPVSGGPVDTQYF. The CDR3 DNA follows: TGCGCCAGCCGTCACTACCCCCCAGTCAGCGGGGGGCCGGTAGATACGCAGTATTTT.

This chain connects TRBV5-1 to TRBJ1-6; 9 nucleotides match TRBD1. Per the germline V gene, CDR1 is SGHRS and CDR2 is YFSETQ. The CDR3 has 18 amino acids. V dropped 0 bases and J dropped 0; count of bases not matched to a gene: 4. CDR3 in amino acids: CASSLETGGSSYNSPLHF. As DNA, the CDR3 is TGCGCCAGCAGCTTGGAGACAGGGGGAAGCTCCTATAATTCACCCCTCCACTTT.

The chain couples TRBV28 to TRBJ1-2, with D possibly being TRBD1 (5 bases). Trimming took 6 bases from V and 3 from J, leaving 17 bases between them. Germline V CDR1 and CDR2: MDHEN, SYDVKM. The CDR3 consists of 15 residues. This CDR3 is CASSPQARDDYGYTF. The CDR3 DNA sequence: TGTGCCAGCAGCCCACAGGCCAGGGATGACTATGGCTACACCTTC.

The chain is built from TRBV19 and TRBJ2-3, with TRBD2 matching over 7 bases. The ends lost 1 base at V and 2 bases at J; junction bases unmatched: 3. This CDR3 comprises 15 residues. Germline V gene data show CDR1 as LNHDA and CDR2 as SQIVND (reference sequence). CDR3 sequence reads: CASSIGGGVTDTQYF. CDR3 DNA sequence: TGTGCCAGTAGTATAGGGGGAGGGGTCACAGATACGCAGTATTTT.

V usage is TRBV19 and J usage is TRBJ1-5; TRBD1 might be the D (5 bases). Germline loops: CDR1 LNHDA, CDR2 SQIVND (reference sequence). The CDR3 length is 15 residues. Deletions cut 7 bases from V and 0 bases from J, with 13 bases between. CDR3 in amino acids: CASTGYEYSNQPQHF. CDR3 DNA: TGTGCCAGTACAGGGTACGAATATAGCAATCAGCCCCAGCATTTT.

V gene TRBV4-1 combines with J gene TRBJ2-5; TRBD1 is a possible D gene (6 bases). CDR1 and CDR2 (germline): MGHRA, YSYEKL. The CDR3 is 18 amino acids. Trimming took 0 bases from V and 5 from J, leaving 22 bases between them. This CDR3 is CASSQDQGKGSFRETQYF. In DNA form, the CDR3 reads TGCGCCAGCAGCCAAGATCAGGGGAAAGGGTCTTTTAGGGAGACCCAGTACTTC.

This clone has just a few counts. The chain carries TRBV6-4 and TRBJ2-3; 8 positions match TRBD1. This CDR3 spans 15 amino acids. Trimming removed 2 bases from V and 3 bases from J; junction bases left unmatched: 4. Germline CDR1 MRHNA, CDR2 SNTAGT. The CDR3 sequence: CASSDGQGGTDTQYF. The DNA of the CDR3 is TGTGCCAGCAGTGACGGACAGGGAGGTACAGATACGCAGTATTTT.

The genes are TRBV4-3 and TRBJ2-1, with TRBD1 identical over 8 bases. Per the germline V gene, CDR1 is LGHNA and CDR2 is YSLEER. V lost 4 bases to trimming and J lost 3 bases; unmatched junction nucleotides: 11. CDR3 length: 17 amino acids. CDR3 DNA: TGCGCCAGCAGCCCCCAGCCCGGGACAGGACGCTACAATGAGCAGTTCTTC. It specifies CASSPQPGTGRYNEQFF.

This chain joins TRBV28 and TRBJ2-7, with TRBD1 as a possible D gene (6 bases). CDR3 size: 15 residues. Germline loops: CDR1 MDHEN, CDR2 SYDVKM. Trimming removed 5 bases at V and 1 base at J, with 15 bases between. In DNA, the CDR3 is TGTGCCAGCAGTAGAGTCGACAGGAAATCCTACGAGCAGTACTTC. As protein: CASSRVDRKSYEQYF.

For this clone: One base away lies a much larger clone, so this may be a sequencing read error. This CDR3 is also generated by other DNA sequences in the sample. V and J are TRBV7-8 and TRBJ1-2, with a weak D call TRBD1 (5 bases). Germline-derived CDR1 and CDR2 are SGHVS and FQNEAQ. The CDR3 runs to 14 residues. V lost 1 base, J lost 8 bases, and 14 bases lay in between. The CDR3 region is CASSLVRGAGGYTF. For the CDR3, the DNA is TGTGCCAGCAGCTTAGTTCGCGGGGCTGGCGGCTACACCTTC.

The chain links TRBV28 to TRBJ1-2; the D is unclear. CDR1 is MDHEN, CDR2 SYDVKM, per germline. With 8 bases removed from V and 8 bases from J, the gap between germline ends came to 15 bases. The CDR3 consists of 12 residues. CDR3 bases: TGTGCCAGCCATGGAGCCTTTGGAGGCTACACCTTC. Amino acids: CASHGAFGGYTF.

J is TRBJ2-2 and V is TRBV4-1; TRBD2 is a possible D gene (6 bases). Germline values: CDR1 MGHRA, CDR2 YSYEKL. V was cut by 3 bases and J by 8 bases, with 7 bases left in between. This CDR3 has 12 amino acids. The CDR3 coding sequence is TGCGCCAGCAGCCACGGGGGTGGGGAGCTGTTTTTT. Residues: CASSHGGGELFF.

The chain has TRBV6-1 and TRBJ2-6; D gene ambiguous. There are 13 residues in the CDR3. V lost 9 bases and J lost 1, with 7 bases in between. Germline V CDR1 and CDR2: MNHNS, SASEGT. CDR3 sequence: CASFLSGANVLTF. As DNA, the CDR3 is TGTGCCAGTTTCCTATCTGGGGCCAACGTCCTGACTTTC.

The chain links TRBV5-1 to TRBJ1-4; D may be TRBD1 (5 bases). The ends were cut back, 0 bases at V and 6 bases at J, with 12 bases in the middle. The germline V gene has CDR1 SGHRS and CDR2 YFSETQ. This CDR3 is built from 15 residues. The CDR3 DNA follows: TGCGCCAGCAGCTTGGTTCCAGGCAGGGATGAAAAACTGTTTTTT. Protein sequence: CASSLVPGRDEKLFF.